This T cell receptor beta chain originates from a study of T cells expressing NK-cell markers (dated by TCRdb to 2020 to 2021). Regarding the complete study: Three sorted T-cell subsets (CD3+CD56+NKG2C+, CD3+CD56+NKG2C- and CD3+CD56-NKG2C+) from several donors had their TCR beta-chain repertoires profiled. Among the eight sequenced donors, only one was HCMV-seronegative, while the other seven were HCMV-seropositive. All eight donors whose samples were sequenced were randomly selected healthy volunteers, three of them men and five women. Libraries were sequenced as 2 x 150 bp reads on Illumina HiSeq 2000/2500, MiSeq or NextSeq.

The CDR3 holds 13 amino acids from the cysteine to the phenylalanine. No DNA is given. From the germline V gene, CDR1 is MNHNS and CDR2 is SASEGT. Note on this clonotype: Its antigen is not yet known.

HCMV serostatus was determined by detecting HCMV-specific IgG in serum with a commercial ELISA kit. Peripheral blood mononuclear cells were isolated from blood by Ficoll density gradient centrifugation. Here is what the overall study found, with its caveats: Those dominant clonotypes were again the most abundant among CD3+CD56-NKG2C+ cells in a handful of donors, at roughly 25-65%. For several donors, the dominant CD3+CD56+NKG2C+ clonotypes were among the top 10 CD8+ clonotypes and accounted for roughly 1.0-7.5% of CD8+ T cells. Whether the expanded NKG2C-expressing T cell clones were specific for HCMV antigens remained unclear.

Sequencer: Illumina HiSeq 2000. TCR beta cDNA libraries were made by 5'RACE template switching that added a universal primer site and unique molecular identifiers. Synthesis of cDNA was primed from the TCR beta constant segment and was followed by two consecutive PCR amplification steps. The source study handled its data this way. Reads were demultiplexed and grouped by UMI with MIGEC, and clonotypes were assembled and quantified with MiTCR. To remove erroneous sequences, TCR cDNA sequences were retained only when supported by two or more reads. The tcR package was used for downstream repertoire analysis, and clonotypes were matched between fractions using CDR3 nucleotide sequence together with V segment. VDJmatch was used to annotate antigen specificity against VDJdb, with one amino acid substitution in CDR3 allowed. TCRdb reprocessed the public reads and reports one entry per CDR3 protein sequence, without DNA. The V and J calls were determined by TCRdb, not by the authors. This sample's table has entries for around 550,000 distinct CDR3 sequences. Approximately 3.6% of the sample goes to the ten largest clones.

Recombination linked TRBV6-1 to TRBJ2-3; TCRdb returns TRBD1, unconfirmable since there is no DNA. Material: blood T cells: a sorted CD56 or NKG2C T cell subset, CD4+ or CD8+ T cells, or bulk PBMC T cells (not recorded which). This receptor was obtained from a man younger than 35 in good health. Donor details come from another sample of the same person, matched by shared clones. The CDR3 corresponds to CASSEDRGYTQYF.